This TCR beta chain comes out of a study of cytomegalovirus exposure and HLA in healthy donors. The germline V gene encodes CDR1 MNHEY and CDR2 SVGAGI. V dropped 6 bases and J dropped 0 bases, with 8 bases sitting between them. This CDR3 comprises 13 residues. PCR primers comprised 60 Vbeta and 13 Jbeta primers. Profiled with immunoSEQ multiplex PCR; TCRdb holds only in-frame clones, not every one. The sample lists around 93,000 clones, 82% seen once, with approximately 3.8% in the top ten. The donors were healthy bone marrow donors. Sequences were obtained from PBMCs. V gene TRBV6-5 combines with J gene TRBJ1-2; D is ambiguous. This clonotype was obtained from a man in his fifties in good health and CMV-seronegative. The chain's CDR3 is CASRRDTNYGYTF. The CDR3, as DNA: TGTGCCAGCAGGCGGGATACTAACTATGGCTACACCTTC.